This T cell receptor (beta chain) is drawn from a study of blood T cell repertoires in COVID-19. Study information: Sites in the United States, Italy and Spain provided acute and convalescent COVID-19 samples. PBMCs, B-cell-depleted T cells, or T cells provided the cDNA or gDNA that made up the material.

V lost 4 bases to trimming and J lost 3 bases, with 12 bases between them. The germline CDR1 and CDR2 sequences are MDHEN and SYDVKM. The CDR3 is made up of 14 amino acids. Only in-frame clones appear in the TCRdb table, and some are missing; sequencing was by immunoSEQ multiplex PCR. The data hold around 91,000 clones, with approximately 85% observed a single time. The sequenced sample consisted of peripheral blood. This sequence joins TRBV28 and TRBJ1-1; a possible D gene is TRBD1 (5 bases). This clonotype was sampled from a human donor in a cohort sampled during active COVID-19. The CDR3 nucleotides are TGTGCCAGCAGTTCGTACAGGCCGGACACTGAAGCTTTCTTT. Protein product: CASSSYRPDTEAFF.